This T cell receptor (beta chain) was obtained from a study of control samples from healthy donors and cancer patients. The method was immunoSEQ multiplex PCR; TCRdb's version includes in-frame clones alone and lacks a portion of them. This repertoire shows some 130,000 clones, roughly 92% found once; its top ten account for 4.5% to 7%. The clonotype comes from a young man in good health. The sample comprised blood.

The CDR3 loop reads CASSAWTSGGLYNEQFF. CDR3 in DNA: TGTGCCAGCAGCGCCTGGACTAGCGGTGGGCTATACAATGAGCAGTTCTTC. The chain is built from TRBV9 and TRBJ2-1; 10 nucleotides line up with TRBD2. CDR1 and CDR2 from the germline V gene are SGDLS and YYNGEE. There are 17 residues in the CDR3. V gave up 3 bases and J gave up 4 bases; unmatched junction bases: 10.